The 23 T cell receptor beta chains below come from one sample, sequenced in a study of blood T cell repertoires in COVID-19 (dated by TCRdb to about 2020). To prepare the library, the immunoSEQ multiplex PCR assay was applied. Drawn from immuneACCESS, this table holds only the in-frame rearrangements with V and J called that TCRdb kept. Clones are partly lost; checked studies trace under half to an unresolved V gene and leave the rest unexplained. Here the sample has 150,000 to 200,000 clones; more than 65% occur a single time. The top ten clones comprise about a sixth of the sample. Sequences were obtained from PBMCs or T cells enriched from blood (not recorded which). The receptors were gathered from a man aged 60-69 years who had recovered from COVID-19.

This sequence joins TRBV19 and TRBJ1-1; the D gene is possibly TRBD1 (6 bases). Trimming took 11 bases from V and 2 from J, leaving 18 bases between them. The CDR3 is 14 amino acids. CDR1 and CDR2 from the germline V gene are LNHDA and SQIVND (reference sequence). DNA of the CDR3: TGTGCCGGCCGGCGGGGGCGCGAAAACACTGAAGCTTTCTTT. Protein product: CAGRRGRENTEAFF.

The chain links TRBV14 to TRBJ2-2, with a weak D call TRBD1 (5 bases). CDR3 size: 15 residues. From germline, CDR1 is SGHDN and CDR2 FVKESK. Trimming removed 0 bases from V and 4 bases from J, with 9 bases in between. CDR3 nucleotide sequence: TGTGCCAGCAGCCAAGAAGGCAGGGCCACCGGGGAGCTGTTTTTT. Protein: CASSQEGRATGELFF.

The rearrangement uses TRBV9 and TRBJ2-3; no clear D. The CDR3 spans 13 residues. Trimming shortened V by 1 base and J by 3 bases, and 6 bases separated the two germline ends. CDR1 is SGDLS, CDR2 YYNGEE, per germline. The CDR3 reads CASSVYGTDTQYF. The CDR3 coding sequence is TGTGCCAGCAGCGTATACGGGACAGATACGCAGTATTTT. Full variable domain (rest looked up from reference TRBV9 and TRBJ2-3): DSGVTQTPKHLITATGQRVTLRCSPRSGDLSVYWYQQSLDQGLQFLIQYYNGEERAKGNILERFSAQQFPDLHSELNLSSLELGDSALYFCASSVYGTDTQYFGPGTRLTVL.

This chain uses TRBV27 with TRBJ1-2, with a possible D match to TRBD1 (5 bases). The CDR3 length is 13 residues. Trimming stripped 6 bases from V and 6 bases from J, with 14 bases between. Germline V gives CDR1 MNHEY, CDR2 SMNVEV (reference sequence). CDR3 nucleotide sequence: TGTGCCAGCAGACTTGGGCAGGGCGATGGCTACACCTTC. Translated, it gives CASRLGQGDGYTF.

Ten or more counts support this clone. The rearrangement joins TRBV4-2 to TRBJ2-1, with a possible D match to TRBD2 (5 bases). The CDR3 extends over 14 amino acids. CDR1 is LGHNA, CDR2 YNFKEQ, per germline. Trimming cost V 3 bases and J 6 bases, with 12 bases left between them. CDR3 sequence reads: CASSQEGRGNEQFF. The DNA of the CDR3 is TGTGCCAGCAGCCAGGAAGGACGGGGCAATGAGCAGTTCTTC.

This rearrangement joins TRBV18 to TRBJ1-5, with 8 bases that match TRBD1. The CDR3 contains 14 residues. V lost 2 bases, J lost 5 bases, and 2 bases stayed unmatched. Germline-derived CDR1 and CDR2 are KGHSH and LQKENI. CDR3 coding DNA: TGTGCCAGCTCACCAACAGGGGGGTATCAGCCCCAGCATTTT. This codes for CASSPTGGYQPQHF.

For the CDR3, the DNA is TGTGCCAGTTTACCAGTATCTAGCGGGAACTACAATGAGCAGTTCTTC. Translating gives CASLPVSSGNYNEQFF. The chain joins TRBV27 to TRBJ2-1, with 9 bases aligning to TRBD2. The CDR3 covers 16 residues. The V segment lost 9 bases and the J segment 3 bases; nucleotides outside the gene matches: 12. From germline, CDR1 is MNHEY and CDR2 SMNVEV (reference sequence).

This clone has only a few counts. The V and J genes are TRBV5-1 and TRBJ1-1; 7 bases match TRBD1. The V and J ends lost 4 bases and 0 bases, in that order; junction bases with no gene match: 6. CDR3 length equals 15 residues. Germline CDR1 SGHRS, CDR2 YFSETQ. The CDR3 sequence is CASSQGQRLNTEAFF. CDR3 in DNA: TGCGCCAGCAGCCAGGGACAGCGCCTGAACACTGAAGCTTTCTTT.

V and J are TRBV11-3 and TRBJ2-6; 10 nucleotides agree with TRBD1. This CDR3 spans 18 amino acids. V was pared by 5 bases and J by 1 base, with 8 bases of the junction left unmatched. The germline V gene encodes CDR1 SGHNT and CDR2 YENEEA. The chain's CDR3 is CASSNLDRGKSGANVLTF. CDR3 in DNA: TGTGCCAGCAGCAATCTGGACAGGGGGAAATCTGGGGCCAACGTCCTGACTTTC.

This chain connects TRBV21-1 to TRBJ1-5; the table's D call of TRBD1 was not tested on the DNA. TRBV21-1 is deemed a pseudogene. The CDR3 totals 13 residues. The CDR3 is CARDRVGNQPQHF. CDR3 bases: TGTGCCAGGGACAGGGTTGGCAATCAGCCCCAGCATTTT.

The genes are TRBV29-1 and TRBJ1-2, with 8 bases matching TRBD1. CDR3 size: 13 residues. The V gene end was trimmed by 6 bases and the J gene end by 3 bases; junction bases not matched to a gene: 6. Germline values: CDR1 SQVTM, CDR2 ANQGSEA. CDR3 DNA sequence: TGCAGCGTGGTCAGGGGGCAGGACTATGGCTACACCTTC. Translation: CSVVRGQDYGYTF.

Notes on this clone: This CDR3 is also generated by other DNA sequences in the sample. CDR3 bases: TGTGCCAGCAGCTCCCAGGGTTACGAGCAGTACTTC. Its protein is CASSSQGYEQYF. The rearrangement uses TRBV7-9 and TRBJ2-7; D perhaps matches TRBD1 (5 bases). Per germline, CDR1 SEHNR and CDR2 FQNEAQ (reference sequence). This CDR3 has 12 residues. Trimming pared 4 bases from V and 4 bases from J, leaving 8 bases between.

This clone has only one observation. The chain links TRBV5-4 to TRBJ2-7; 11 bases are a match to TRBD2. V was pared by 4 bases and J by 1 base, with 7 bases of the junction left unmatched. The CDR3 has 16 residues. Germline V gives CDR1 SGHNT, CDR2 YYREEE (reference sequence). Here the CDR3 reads CASSAGTSGVSYEQYF. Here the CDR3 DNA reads TGTGCCAGCAGCGCCGGGACTAGCGGAGTATCCTACGAGCAGTACTTC.

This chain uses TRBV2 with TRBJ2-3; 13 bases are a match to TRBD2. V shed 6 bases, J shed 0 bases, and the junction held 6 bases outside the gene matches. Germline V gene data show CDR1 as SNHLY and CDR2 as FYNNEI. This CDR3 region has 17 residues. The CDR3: CASRPAGLAGSTDTQYF. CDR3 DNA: TGTGCCAGCAGACCGGCGGGACTAGCGGGGAGCACAGATACGCAGTATTTT. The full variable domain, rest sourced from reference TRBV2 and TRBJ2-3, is EPEVTQTPSHQVTQMGQEVILRCVPISNHLYFYWYRQILGQKVEFLVSFYNNEISEKSEIFDDQFSVERPDGSNFTLKIRSTKLEDSAMYFCASRPAGLAGSTDTQYFGPGTRLTVL.

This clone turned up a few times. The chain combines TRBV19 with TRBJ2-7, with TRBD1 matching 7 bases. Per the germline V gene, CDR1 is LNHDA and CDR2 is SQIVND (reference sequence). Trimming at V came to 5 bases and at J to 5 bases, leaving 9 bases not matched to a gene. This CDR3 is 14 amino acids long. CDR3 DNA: TGTGCCAGTAGTTCAATCAGGGGGAACCACGAGCAGTACTTC. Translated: CASSSIRGNHEQYF.

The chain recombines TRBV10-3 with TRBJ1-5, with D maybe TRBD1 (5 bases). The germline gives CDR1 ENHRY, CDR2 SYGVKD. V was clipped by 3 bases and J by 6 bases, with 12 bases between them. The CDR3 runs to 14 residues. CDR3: CAISDSGGTQPQHF. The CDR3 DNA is TGTGCCATCAGTGATTCCGGGGGAACTCAGCCCCAGCATTTT.

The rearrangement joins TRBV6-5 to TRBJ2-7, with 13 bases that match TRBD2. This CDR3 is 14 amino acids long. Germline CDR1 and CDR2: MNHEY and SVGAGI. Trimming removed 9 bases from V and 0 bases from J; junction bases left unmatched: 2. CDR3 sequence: CASRLAGGSYEQYF. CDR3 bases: TGTGCCAGTAGACTAGCGGGAGGCTCCTACGAGCAGTACTTC.

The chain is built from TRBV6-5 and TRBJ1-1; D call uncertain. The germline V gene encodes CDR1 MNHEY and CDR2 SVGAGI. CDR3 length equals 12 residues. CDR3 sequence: CAALEGVFGAFF. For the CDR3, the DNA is TGTGCGGCGTTGGAGGGCGTATTTGGAGCTTTCTTT.

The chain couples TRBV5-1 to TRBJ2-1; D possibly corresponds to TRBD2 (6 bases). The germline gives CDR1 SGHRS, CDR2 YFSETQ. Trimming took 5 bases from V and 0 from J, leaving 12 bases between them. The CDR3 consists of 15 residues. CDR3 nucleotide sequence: TGCGCCAGCAGTGTCGGAGGGCCCTCCTACAATGAGCAGTTCTTC. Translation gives CASSVGGPSYNEQFF.

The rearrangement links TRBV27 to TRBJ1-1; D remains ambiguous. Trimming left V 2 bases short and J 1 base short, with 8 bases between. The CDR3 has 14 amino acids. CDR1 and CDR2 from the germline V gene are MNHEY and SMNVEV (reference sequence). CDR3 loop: CASSLVRWNTEAFF. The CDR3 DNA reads TGTGCCAGCAGTTTAGTCAGGTGGAACACTGAAGCTTTCTTT.

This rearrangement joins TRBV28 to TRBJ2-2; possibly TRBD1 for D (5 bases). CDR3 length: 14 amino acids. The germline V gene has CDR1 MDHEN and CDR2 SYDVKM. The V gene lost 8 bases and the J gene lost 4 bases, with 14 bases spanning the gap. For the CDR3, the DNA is TGTGCCAGCCGAGGCCAGGGCGGCACCGGGGAGCTGTTTTTT. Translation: CASRGQGGTGELFF.

This CDR3 is CASSIPSRQGVEQFF. The CDR3, as DNA: TGTGCCAGTAGTATCCCGTCAAGACAGGGCGTTGAGCAGTTCTTC. The chain uses TRBV19 and TRBJ2-1; 7 nucleotides match TRBD1. CDR1 is LNHDA and CDR2 is SQIVND in the germline V gene (reference sequence). V dropped 3 bases and J dropped 9; count of bases not matched to a gene: 11. The CDR3 loop spans 15 amino acids.

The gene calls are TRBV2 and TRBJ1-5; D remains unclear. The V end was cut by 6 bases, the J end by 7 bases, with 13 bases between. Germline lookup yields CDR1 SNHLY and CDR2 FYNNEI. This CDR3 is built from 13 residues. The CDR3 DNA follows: TGTGCCAGCAGCGGAGATGATGGGCAGCCCCAGCATTTT. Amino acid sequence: CASSGDDGQPQHF.